The 29 T cell receptor beta chains in this list originate from one sample, sequenced in a study of shared clonotypes between healthy human individuals. The repertoire was sequenced with immunoSEQ multiplex PCR; TCRdb's copy has only in-frame clones and lacks some. The sample gives about 1,800,000 clones, 85% to 95% of which show up once; 1.2% is in the top ten. Naive CD8 cells were CD45RO-negative, positively selected for CCR7, excluding terminally differentiated effector memory CD45RA+ cells. Sequencing was carried out using naive CD8+ T cells sorted from blood. The receptor set was obtained from a man in his late teens or twenties in good health.

CDR3 protein: CASSQFPGQGSHEQYF. The CDR3 nucleotides read TGCGCCAGCAGTCAGTTTCCGGGACAGGGGTCACACGAGCAGTACTTC. The V gene is TRBV10-2, the J gene TRBJ2-7; TRBD1 matches at 10 bases. The CDR3 totals 16 residues. Germline V gene data show CDR1 as WSHSY and CDR2 as SAAADI. V lost 5 bases and J lost 5; bases outside the gene matches: 12.

The V and J genes are TRBV27 and TRBJ2-7, with TRBD1 as a possible D gene (6 bases). V shed 6 bases and J shed 5 bases, with 17 bases lying between them. Germline V CDR1 and CDR2: MNHEY, SMNVEV (reference sequence). The CDR3 covers 14 residues. In nucleotides, the CDR3 is TGTGCCAGCAGCCTCAGGGGCCCCGAGGACGAGCAGTACTTC. Amino acids: CASSLRGPEDEQYF.

The gene calls are TRBV6-1 and TRBJ2-3; TRBD1 matches at 8 bases. V shed 7 bases and J 6 bases; nucleotides not matched to a gene: 12. This CDR3 spans 15 amino acids. Germline loops: CDR1 MNHNS, CDR2 SASEGT. The CDR3 coding sequence is TGTGCCAGCACCGAACTCAGGGGGCCGGCGGATACGCAGTATTTT. The encoded protein is CASTELRGPADTQYF.

V is TRBV27 and J is TRBJ1-1; 7 positions match TRBD1. CDR1 is MNHEY, CDR2 SMNVEV, per germline (reference sequence). V shed 3 bases and J 0 bases; nucleotides not matched to a gene: 10. The CDR3 is made up of 17 amino acids. CDR3 sequence (DNA): TGTGCCAGCAGTTTTCTAAGCCGACAGGGATTGAACACTGAAGCTTTCTTT. Its protein is CASSFLSRQGLNTEAFF.

This chain links TRBV6-5 with TRBJ2-7; 11 nucleotides line up with TRBD2. Looked up from germline, CDR1 is MNHEY and CDR2 is SVGAGI. The CDR3 runs to 15 residues. V was pared by 4 bases and J by 5 bases, with 7 bases of the junction left unmatched. The CDR3 DNA is TGTGCCAGCAGTTCTACTAGCGGGGGTTCCAACGAGCAGTACTTC. It is translated as CASSSTSGGSNEQYF.

The CDR3: CASSQDATSDYEQYF. CDR3 nucleotides: TGCGCCAGCAGCCAAGACGCGACAAGCGACTACGAGCAGTACTTC. The J gene is TRBJ2-7, the V gene TRBV4-3, with unresolved D. V lost 0 bases, J lost 3 bases, and 12 bases lay in between. This CDR3 region has 15 residues. CDR1 is LGHNA, CDR2 YSLEER, per germline.

Notes on this clone: Other nucleotide sequences in the sample specify the same CDR3. The CDR3 is CASSVSPGTGELFF. In DNA, the CDR3 is TGTGCCAGCAGCGTTAGCCCCGGCACCGGGGAGCTGTTTTTT. The gene calls are TRBV9 and TRBJ2-2; no definite D call. This CDR3 contains 14 residues. V lost 2 bases and J lost 4, with 9 bases in between. Germline loops: CDR1 SGDLS, CDR2 YYNGEE.

V is TRBV6-5 and J is TRBJ1-6; D is uncertain. Germline values: CDR1 MNHEY, CDR2 SVGAGI. V was trimmed by 2 bases and J by 4 bases, leaving 6 bases between them. The CDR3 runs 14 residues. The CDR3 sequence is CASSYDRYNSPLHF. Written as DNA, the CDR3 is TGTGCCAGCAGTTACGACCGGTATAATTCACCCCTCCACTTT.

The gene calls are TRBV10-1 and TRBJ2-7; D might be TRBD1 (5 bases). CDR1 and CDR2 (germline): WNHNN, SYGVQD (reference sequence). The CDR3 consists of 15 residues. V lost 0 bases, J lost 6 bases, and 15 bases lay in between. The CDR3 region has the DNA TGCGCCAGCAGTGAGTCGGACCCCAGGGTCTCCGAGCAGTACTTC. Translated: CASSESDPRVSEQYF.

A note on this clone: At one end, the junction sequence differs from germline, possibly due to a read error. The gene calls are TRBV7-7 and TRBJ1-6; D gene ambiguous. Germline V CDR1 and CDR2: SSHAT, FNYEAQ (reference sequence). The CDR3 has 16 amino acids. The CDR3 DNA reads TGTGCTAGCAGCTTAGAAACCGGGCTCTATAATTCACCCCTCCACTTT. As protein: CASSLETGLYNSPLHF.

This chain uses TRBV7-9 with TRBJ1-2; D unclear. This CDR3 region has 14 residues. In germline, CDR1 is SEHNR, CDR2 FQNEAQ (reference sequence). Trimming shortened V by 1 base and J by 3 bases, and 9 bases separated the two germline ends. Here the CDR3 reads CASSLVAVYYGYTF. DNA of the CDR3: TGTGCCAGCAGCTTAGTGGCGGTCTACTATGGCTACACCTTC.

Comments on this clone: The same CDR3 arises from other DNA sequences in this sample as well. The V gene is TRBV28, the J gene TRBJ2-2; D remains unclear. Germline CDR1 and CDR2: MDHEN and SYDVKM. With 3 bases removed from V and 5 bases from J, the gap between germline ends came to 10 bases. This CDR3 is 14 amino acids long. CDR3 coding DNA: TGTGCCAGCAGTTTTGGCGGCGGAACCGGGGAGCTGTTTTTT. Translation: CASSFGGGTGELFF.

V gene TRBV7-2 combines with J gene TRBJ2-7, with D possibly matching TRBD1 (5 bases). With 3 bases removed from V and 0 bases from J, the gap between germline ends came to 9 bases. The CDR3 is 14 residues long. CDR1 is SGHTA and CDR2 is FQGNSA in the germline V gene. CDR3 bases: TGTGCCAGCAGCTTCCAGGACACCTCCTACGAGCAGTACTTC. It encodes CASSFQDTSYEQYF.

The chain links TRBV7-8 to TRBJ2-7, with 10 bases that match TRBD1. The trim removed 5 bases at V and 4 bases at J, leaving 5 bases unmatched. CDR3 length: 14 residues. Per the germline V gene, CDR1 is SGHVS and CDR2 is FQNEAQ. In DNA, the CDR3 is TGTGCCAGCAGCACGGGACAGGGGTTATACGAGCAGTACTTC. Amino acid sequence: CASSTGQGLYEQYF.

The V call is TRBV7-9, the J call TRBJ1-2, with a possible D match to TRBD1 (5 bases). CDR1 and CDR2 (germline): SEHNR, FQNEAQ (reference sequence). V lost 5 bases, J lost 8 bases, and 12 bases lay in between. The CDR3 consists of 12 residues. CDR3: CASSPGFGGYTF. The CDR3 DNA reads as TGTGCCAGCAGCCCAGGGTTTGGCGGCTACACCTTC.

The CDR3 DNA reads TGTGCCAGCAGTCCTACGGGAACAACTAATGAAAAACTGTTTTTT. This translates into CASSPTGTTNEKLFF. The rearrangement links TRBV28 to TRBJ1-4; D gene ambiguous. Trimming stripped 5 bases from V and 0 bases from J, with 10 bases between. Per germline, CDR1 MDHEN and CDR2 SYDVKM. The CDR3 runs 15 residues.

The J gene is TRBJ2-7, the V gene TRBV7-9; no clear D. This CDR3 region has 13 residues. V dropped 5 bases and J dropped 1 base, with 9 bases sitting between them. Germline V gene lookup returns CDR1 SEHNR and CDR2 FQNEAQ (reference sequence). The CDR3 reads CASSRFGSYEQYF. The CDR3 DNA sequence: TGTGCCAGCAGCAGGTTCGGGTCCTACGAGCAGTACTTC. The entire variable domain, with the rest obtained from reference TRBV7-9 and TRBJ2-7, is as follows: DTGVSQNPRHKITKRGQNVTFRCDPISEHNRLYWYRQTLGQGPEFLTYFQNEAQLEKSRLLSDRFSAERPKGSFSTLEIQRTEQGDSAMYLCASSRFGSYEQYFGPGTRLTVT.

The chain employs TRBV7-6 and TRBJ2-1, with 11 bases identical to TRBD2. The CDR3 loop spans 16 amino acids. After removal of 5 bases from V and 2 bases from J, the junction contained 5 bases not matched to a gene. Germline V gene sequence: CDR1 SGHVS, CDR2 FNYEAQ. The CDR3 nucleotides are TGTGCCAGCAGCCTGGTAGCGGGAGGGGCCTACAATGAGCAGTTCTTC. As protein: CASSLVAGGAYNEQFF.

This clone appeared once. This sequence joins TRBV6-1 and TRBJ1-1, with a tentative D call TRBD1 (5 bases). This CDR3 region has 13 residues. The germline V gene has CDR1 MNHNS and CDR2 SASEGT. Trimming took off 2 bases at V and 8 bases at J, with 12 bases between the two ends. CDR3 DNA: TGTGCCAGCAGTGAACTCATAAGGGGAGAAGCTTTCTTT. Protein: CASSELIRGEAFF.

The chain couples TRBV7-9 to TRBJ2-3, with D maybe TRBD2 (6 bases). With 4 bases removed from V and 0 bases from J, the gap between germline ends came to 14 bases. The CDR3 has 16 residues. Germline loops: CDR1 SEHNR, CDR2 FQNEAQ (reference sequence). The CDR3 region has the DNA TGTGCCAGCAGCTCCCCGTGGGGGGTGAGCACAGATACGCAGTATTTT. Its protein product is CASSSPWGVSTDTQYF. Combining the CDR3 with reference TRBV7-9 and TRBJ2-3 gives the whole variable domain DTGVSQNPRHKITKRGQNVTFRCDPISEHNRLYWYRQTLGQGPEFLTYFQNEAQLEKSRLLSDRFSAERPKGSFSTLEIQRTEQGDSAMYLCASSSPWGVSTDTQYFGPGTRLTVL.

The gene calls are TRBV6-1 and TRBJ2-7; weak D call: TRBD1 (6 bases). The CDR3 consists of 14 residues. Germline lookup yields CDR1 MNHNS and CDR2 SASEGT. Trimming pared 2 bases from V and 3 bases from J, leaving 11 bases between. CDR3 nucleotide sequence: TGTGCCAGCAGTGAAAGGACAGCTTTCTACGAGCAGTACTTC. Its protein is CASSERTAFYEQYF.

The chain links TRBV27 to TRBJ1-6; 11 positions agree with TRBD1. The CDR3 is 19 amino acids. The ends lost 3 bases at V and 8 bases at J; junction bases unmatched: 15. Germline-derived CDR1 and CDR2 are MNHEY and SMNVEV (reference sequence). The CDR3 sequence: CASSFLSPGQGAGYSPLHF. CDR3 in DNA: TGTGCCAGCAGTTTTCTCAGCCCAGGACAGGGGGCCGGTTATTCACCCCTCCACTTT.

The V gene is TRBV27, the J gene TRBJ2-2; 10 nucleotides match TRBD2. This CDR3 contains 14 residues. Germline assignment: CDR1 MNHEY and CDR2 SMNVEV (reference sequence). Trimming cost V 8 bases and J 4 bases; bases outside gene matches: 4. Here the CDR3 reads CASGLAVSTGELFF. Here the CDR3 DNA reads TGTGCCAGCGGACTAGCGGTTAGCACCGGGGAGCTGTTTTTT.

The chain joins TRBV9 to TRBJ2-3; 10 positions match TRBD2. The germline V gene encodes CDR1 SGDLS and CDR2 YYNGEE. CDR3 length equals 15 residues. V trimming: 4 bases; J trimming: 5 bases; junction bases outside the gene matches: 7. The CDR3 coding sequence is TGTGCCAGCAGCCTCAAGCGGGAGGGTGAAGATACGCAGTATTTT. It translates to CASSLKREGEDTQYF.

The chain carries TRBV11-2 and TRBJ1-2; D call uncertain. Germline CDR1 reads SGHAT; CDR2 reads FQNNGV. Deletions cut 5 bases from V and 2 bases from J, with 9 bases between. The CDR3 consists of 13 residues. CDR3 coding DNA: TGTGCCAGCAGCCGCACGGCGAACTATGGCTACACCTTC. Translating it yields CASSRTANYGYTF.

The CDR3 coding sequence is TGCGCCAGCCGTCTGGGCGGTGAGCAGTTCTTC. It is translated as CASRLGGEQFF. The V and J genes are TRBV5-1 and TRBJ2-1; D is unresolved. V was pared by 7 bases and J by 9 bases, with 11 bases between. Germline V gene lookup returns CDR1 SGHRS and CDR2 YFSETQ. The CDR3 extends over 11 amino acids. The complete variable domain, with remaining parts taken from reference TRBV5-1 and TRBJ2-1, reads KAGVTQTPRYLIKTRGQQVTLSCSPISGHRSVSWYQQTPGQGLQFLFEYFSETQRNKGNFPGRFSGRQFSNSRSEMNVSTLELGDSALYLCASRLGGEQFFGPGTRLTVL.

The J gene is TRBJ2-3, the V gene TRBV30; 9 bases match TRBD2. Germline V gives CDR1 GTSNPN, CDR2 SVGIG (reference sequence). J was trimmed by 4 bases and V by 4 bases; bases with no gene match: 6. The length of the CDR3 is 14 residues. CDR3 nucleotides: TGTGCCTGGACAAGCGGGGGGCAGGCAGATACGCAGTATTTT. Protein sequence: CAWTSGGQADTQYF.

This chain joins TRBV27 and TRBJ1-1; 9 bases align to TRBD1. CDR3 length: 14 residues. CDR1 and CDR2 from the germline V gene are MNHEY and SMNVEV (reference sequence). Trimming removed 4 bases from V and 6 bases from J; junction bases left unmatched: 6. CDR3 sequence: CASSWDRAAAEAFF. The CDR3 region has the DNA TGTGCCAGCAGTTGGGACAGGGCTGCGGCTGAAGCTTTCTTT.

This clone was recorded once. The J gene is TRBJ2-4, the V gene TRBV14; D gene unclear. The V gene's germline CDR1 is SGHDN and CDR2 FVKESK. Trimming removed 3 bases at V and 0 bases at J, with 6 bases between. CDR3 size: 14 residues. In DNA, the CDR3 is TGTGCCAGCAGCCAGACTCTAGCCAAAAACATTCAGTACTTC. This gives the protein CASSQTLAKNIQYF.